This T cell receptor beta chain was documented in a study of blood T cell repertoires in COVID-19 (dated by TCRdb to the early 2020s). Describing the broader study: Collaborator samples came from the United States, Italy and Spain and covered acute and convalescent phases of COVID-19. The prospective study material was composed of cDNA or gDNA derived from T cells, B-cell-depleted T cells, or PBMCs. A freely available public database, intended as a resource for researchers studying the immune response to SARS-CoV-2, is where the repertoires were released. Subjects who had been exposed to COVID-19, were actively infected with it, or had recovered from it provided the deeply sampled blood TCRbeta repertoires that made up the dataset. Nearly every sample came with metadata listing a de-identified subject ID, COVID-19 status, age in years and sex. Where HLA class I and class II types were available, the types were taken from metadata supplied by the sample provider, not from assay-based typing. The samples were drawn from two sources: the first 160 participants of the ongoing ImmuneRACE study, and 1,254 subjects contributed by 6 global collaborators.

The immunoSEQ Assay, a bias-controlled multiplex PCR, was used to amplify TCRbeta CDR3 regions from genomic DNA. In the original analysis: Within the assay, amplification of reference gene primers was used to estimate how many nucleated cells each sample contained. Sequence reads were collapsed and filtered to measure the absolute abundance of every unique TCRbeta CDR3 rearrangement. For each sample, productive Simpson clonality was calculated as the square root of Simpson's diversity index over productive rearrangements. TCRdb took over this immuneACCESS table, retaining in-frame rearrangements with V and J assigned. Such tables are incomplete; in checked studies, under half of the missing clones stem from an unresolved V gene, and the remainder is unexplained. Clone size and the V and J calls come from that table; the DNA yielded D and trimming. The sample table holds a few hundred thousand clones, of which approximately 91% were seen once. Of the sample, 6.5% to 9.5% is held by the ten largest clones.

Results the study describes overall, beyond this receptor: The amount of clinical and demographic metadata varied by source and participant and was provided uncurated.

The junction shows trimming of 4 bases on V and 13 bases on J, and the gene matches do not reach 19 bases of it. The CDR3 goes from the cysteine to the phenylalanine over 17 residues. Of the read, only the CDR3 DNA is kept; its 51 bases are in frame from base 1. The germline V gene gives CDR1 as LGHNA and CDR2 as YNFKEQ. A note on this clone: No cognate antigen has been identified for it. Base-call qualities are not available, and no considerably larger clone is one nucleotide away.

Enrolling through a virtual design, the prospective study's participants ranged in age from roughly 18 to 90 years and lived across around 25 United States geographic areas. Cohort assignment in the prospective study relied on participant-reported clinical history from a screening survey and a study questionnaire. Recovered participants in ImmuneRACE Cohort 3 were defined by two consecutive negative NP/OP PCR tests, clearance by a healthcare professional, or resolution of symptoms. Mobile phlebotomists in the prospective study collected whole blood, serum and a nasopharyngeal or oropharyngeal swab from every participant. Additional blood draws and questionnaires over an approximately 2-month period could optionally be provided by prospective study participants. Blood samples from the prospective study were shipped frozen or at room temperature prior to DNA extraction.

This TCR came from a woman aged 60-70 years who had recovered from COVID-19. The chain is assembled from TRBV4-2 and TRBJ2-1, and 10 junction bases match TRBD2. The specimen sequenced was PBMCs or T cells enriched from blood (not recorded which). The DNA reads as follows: TGTGCCAGCAGCCGTTCCGCAGCGGGGGGGATCGGCCACCTCCAGTTCTTC. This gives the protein CASSRSAAGGIGHLQFF.